The 22 T cell receptor beta chains reported below all come from one sample, sequenced in a study of Graves' ophthalmopathy and Graves' hyperthyroidism. Amplified TCR beta CDR3 regions were obtained using RNA transcripts as template. The library came from an HTBI-primed first-round RT-PCR and a second-round multiplex PCR. TCRdb passed the multiplex PCR reads through MiXCR, listing each CDR3 protein once. Counted here are tens of thousands of distinct CDR3 sequences, less than 55% occurring once; the ten biggest clones make up over 4%. Sequencing was done on a sample of peripheral blood. Every receptor here comes from an adult woman with Graves' ophthalmopathy.

This clonotype appeared a few times. The V and J genes are TRBV7-6 and TRBJ1-6; TRBD1 might be the D (5 bases). The ends were cut back, 0 bases at V and 7 bases at J, with 10 bases in the middle. In germline, CDR1 is SGHVS, CDR2 FNYEAQ. The CDR3 covers 15 residues. The CDR3 nucleotides are TGTGCCAGCAGCTTAGCGCGCCAGGGAAATTCACCCCTCCACTTT. Its translation is CASSLARQGNSPLHF. The full variable domain, its missing parts supplied by reference TRBV7-6 and TRBJ1-6, is GAGVSQSPRYKVTKRGQDVALRCDPISGHVSLYWYRQALGQGPEFLTYFNYEAQQDKSGLPNDRFSAERPEGSISTLTIQRTEQRDSAMYRCASSLARQGNSPLHFGNGTRLTVT.

This clonotype is medium-sized in the sample. The chain couples TRBV25-1 to TRBJ2-2; 8 nucleotides align to TRBD1. The germline gives CDR1 MGHDK, CDR2 SYGVNS. This CDR3 is 14 amino acids long. The trim removed 3 bases at V and 11 bases at J, leaving 8 bases unmatched. CDR3 nucleotide sequence: TGTGCCAGCAGTGATCGACAGGGGCCTCGAGAGCTGTTTTTT. This encodes CASSDRQGPRELFF.

As for this clonotype: A read error may be the cause here, since a much bigger clone is one base away. The V call is TRBV9, the J call TRBJ1-3; D not resolved. Trimming pared 4 bases from V and 1 base from J, leaving 9 bases between. CDR1 and CDR2 (germline): SGDLS, YYNGEE. The length of the CDR3 is 14 residues. The CDR3 DNA follows: TGTGCCAGCAGCACCCAAGGGTCTGGAAACACCATATATTTT. This encodes CASSTQGSGNTIYF.

Ten or more counts support this clonotype. The V call is TRBV20-1, the J call TRBJ1-6; D gene ambiguous. This CDR3 is 15 amino acids long. Per the germline V gene, CDR1 is DFQATT and CDR2 is SNEGSKA (reference sequence). V was cut by 3 bases and J by 5 bases, with 14 bases left in between. The CDR3: CSASQFTVDNSPLHF. The DNA for the CDR3 is TGCAGTGCTAGTCAGTTTACAGTAGATAATTCACCCCTCCACTTT.

This clonotype was seen many times. The rearrangement uses TRBV6-4 and TRBJ2-2; D perhaps matches TRBD1 (6 bases). The germline CDR1 and CDR2 sequences are MRHNA and SNTAGT. The V and J ends lost 5 bases and 1 base respectively, with 8 bases between them. The CDR3 runs 14 residues. The DNA for the CDR3 is TGTGCCAGCAGTAAACAGGGGAACACCGGGGAGCTGTTTTTT. The encoded protein is CASSKQGNTGELFF.

This clonotype is deemed medium-sized. The J gene is TRBJ2-7, the V gene TRBV10-3, with D perhaps matching TRBD2 (6 bases). This CDR3 is 14 amino acids long. With 0 bases removed from V and 3 bases from J, the gap between germline ends came to 9 bases. The V gene's germline CDR1 is ENHRY and CDR2 SYGVKD. In DNA form, the CDR3 reads TGTGCCATCAGTGAGTCGGCTAGCGACTACGAGCAGTACTTC. Residues: CAISESASDYEQYF.

This clonotype has a single count. The chain carries TRBV7-9 and TRBJ2-7; the D gene is possibly TRBD2 (5 bases). This CDR3 is 15 amino acids long. Germline lookup yields CDR1 SEHNR and CDR2 FQNEAQ (reference sequence). V shed 5 bases and J shed 4 bases, with 18 bases lying between them. The CDR3 DNA reads TGTGCCAGCAGCCCGCTGGGCTCTGGGAGATACGAGCAGTACGTC. Residues: CASSPLGSGRYEQYV.

The rearrangement links TRBV2 to TRBJ2-3; 13 nucleotides align to TRBD2. J lost 4 bases, V lost 8 bases, and 3 bases had no gene match. This CDR3 spans 14 amino acids. Germline assignment: CDR1 SNHLY and CDR2 FYNNEI. The CDR3 nucleotides read TGTGCCAGCCTGGGACTAGCGGGACCAGATACGCAGTATTTT. Protein product: CASLGLAGPDTQYF.

On this clonotype: The germline gene is not matched at one end of the junction; a read error may be the cause. The chain links TRBV19 to TRBJ2-6; 7 positions agree with TRBD1. The CDR3 has 16 amino acids. The germline V gene encodes CDR1 LNHDA and CDR2 SQIVND (reference sequence). CDR3 region: CASSTQTGPGANALTF. In DNA, the CDR3 is TGTGCCAGTAGTACTCAGACAGGGCCTGGGGCCAACGCCCTGACTTTC.

This clonotype was seen repeatedly, ten times or more. The V call is TRBV28, the J call TRBJ1-6, with D perhaps matching TRBD1 (5 bases). V was pared by 4 bases and J by 6 bases, with 10 bases between. There are 14 residues in the CDR3. CDR1 MDHEN and CDR2 SYDVKM come from the germline V gene. As DNA, the CDR3 is TGTGCCAGCAGTTGGGGGGGTCGTAATTCACCCCTCCACTTT. It is translated as CASSWGGRNSPLHF.

As for this clonotype: This is likely a read error, given that the CDR3 carries no conserved phenylalanine or tryptophan at its end. The DNA is omitted, as the CDR3 cannot be located on it reliably, and the CDR3 follows TCRdb's listing. The V call is TRBV7-8, the J call TRBJ2-5; the DNA was not used to check the table's D call, TRBD2. Germline V gene data show CDR1 as SGHVS and CDR2 as FQNEAQ. The CDR3 numbers 9 amino acids, ends counted. The CDR3 protein is CASSSTGTS.

Ten or more counts support this clonotype. This chain uses TRBV20-1 with TRBJ1-1; no definite D call. This CDR3 is 16 amino acids long. The germline V gene has CDR1 DFQATT and CDR2 SNEGSKA (reference sequence). Trimming pared 1 base from V and 1 base from J, leaving 16 bases between. The CDR3 sequence: CSARAGSPDKNTEAFF. CDR3 sequence (DNA): TGCAGTGCTAGAGCCGGTTCTCCCGACAAGAACACTGAAGCTTTCTTT.

The genes are TRBV7-6 and TRBJ2-1, with 12 bases that match TRBD2. Germline V lookup: CDR1 SGHVS, CDR2 FNYEAQ. The CDR3 is made up of 17 amino acids. Trimming took 4 bases from V and 5 from J; bases not matched to a gene: 9. The CDR3 sequence: CASSYLTSGSEDNEQFF. The CDR3 coding sequence is TGTGCCAGCAGCTACCTGACTAGCGGGAGTGAAGACAATGAGCAGTTCTTC.

This sequence joins TRBV7-9 and TRBJ1-1, with 9 bases that match TRBD1. Germline V gene sequence: CDR1 SEHNR, CDR2 FQNEAQ (reference sequence). Trimming at V came to 6 bases and at J to 3 bases, leaving 5 bases not matched to a gene. CDR3 size: 14 residues. The CDR3, as DNA: TGTGCCAGCAGGGGCCGGGACAGGGACACTGAAGCTTTCTTT. Translated: CASRGRDRDTEAFF.

This clonotype was picked up many times. The genes are TRBV7-8 and TRBJ1-2, with D possibly matching TRBD1 (5 bases). In germline, CDR1 is SGHVS, CDR2 FQNEAQ. Trimming shortened V by 3 bases and J by 8 bases, and 16 bases separated the two germline ends. The CDR3 has 14 amino acids. The CDR3 bases are TGTGCCAGCAGCTTGGGGGAGGGGCCGGGAGGCTACACCTTC. This codes for CASSLGEGPGGYTF.

This clonotype was observed many times. The chain couples TRBV5-6 to TRBJ2-3, with 9 bases identical to TRBD2. V dropped 0 bases and J dropped 2; count of bases not matched to a gene: 4. Germline CDR1 is SGHDT and CDR2 is YYEEEE. The CDR3 covers 16 residues. The CDR3 bases are TGTGCCAGCAGCTTGGGGGAGCGGGAGGTCACAGATACGCAGTATTTT. Its translation is CASSLGEREVTDTQYF.

The chain joins TRBV20-1 to TRBJ2-3, with D unresolved. Trimming stripped 5 bases from V and 3 bases from J, with 6 bases between. This CDR3 is built from 11 residues. In germline, CDR1 is DFQATT, CDR2 SNEGSKA (reference sequence). The CDR3, as DNA: TGCAGTGCTCTTCTGACAGATACGCAGTATTTT. It encodes CSALLTDTQYF.

This clonotype was seen at least ten times. The rearrangement links TRBV4-1 to TRBJ2-1; no clear D. CDR3 length: 13 amino acids. V lost 2 bases and J 7 bases, leaving 9 bases between the germline ends. Germline V lookup: CDR1 MGHRA, CDR2 YSYEKL. The chain's CDR3 is CASSQLSWNEQFF. The CDR3 nucleotides are TGCGCCAGCAGCCAACTATCGTGGAATGAGCAGTTCTTC.

This clonotype was detected many times. J is TRBJ1-2 and V is TRBV20-1, with D possibly TRBD1 on 6 matching bases. V was pared by 4 bases and J by 7 bases, with 22 bases between. CDR1 and CDR2 from the germline V gene are DFQATT and SNEGSKA (reference sequence). There are 15 residues in the CDR3. The CDR3 reads CSAKRGGAGLFGYTF. The DNA for the CDR3 is TGCAGTGCTAAGAGGGGGGGGGCAGGCCTATTTGGCTACACCTTC.

The CDR3 loop is CASSGFRRAQETQYF. CDR3 in DNA: TGTGCCAGCAGTGGTTTTCGGAGGGCCCAAGAGACCCAGTACTTC. The V and J genes are TRBV2 and TRBJ2-5, with TRBD2 as a possible D gene (6 bases). The CDR3 loop spans 15 amino acids. V was shortened by 4 bases and J by 1 base, with 13 bases between the two germline ends. Per germline, CDR1 SNHLY and CDR2 FYNNEI.

This clonotype has a count of ten or more. The rearrangement links TRBV7-8 to TRBJ2-5; D unclear. V was shortened by 5 bases and J by 2 bases, with 21 bases between the two germline ends. The CDR3 totals 17 residues. Germline V gene data show CDR1 as SGHVS and CDR2 as FQNEAQ. The CDR3 loop reads CASSPSIPHQKQETQYF. The CDR3 DNA follows: TGTGCCAGCAGCCCCTCGATCCCTCACCAAAAACAAGAGACCCAGTACTTC.

This clonotype was detected ten times or more. This chain uses TRBV19 with TRBJ2-1, with D possibly TRBD1 on 5 matching bases. Germline assignment: CDR1 LNHDA and CDR2 SQIVND (reference sequence). This CDR3 is built from 15 residues. The V end lost 1 base, the J end lost 0 bases, and 7 bases lay between the germline ends. In DNA, the CDR3 is TGTGCCAGTAGTATAGGACAGAACTCCTACAATGAGCAGTTCTTC. Translating it yields CASSIGQNSYNEQFF.